Given below is one TCR beta chain in context. What it binds is unknown. This entry is derived from a study of cytomegalovirus exposure and HLA in healthy donors. Study-level results: Most subjects had HLA-A and HLA-B alleles reportedly predicted accurately by TCR beta sequences. The number of N-insertions in an Asian-associated ancestry cluster was reportedly below the 666-donor mean in a later analysis.

CDR3 length: 12 amino acids. J gave up 6 bases and V 6 bases, and 1 base lay outside the gene matches. Germline V lookup: CDR1 MGHDK, CDR2 SYGVNS. It was with 60 Vbeta and 13 Jbeta primers that the PCR ran. TCRdb keeps only in-frame clones here, not all; method: immunoSEQ multiplex PCR. Of approximately 110,000 clones in the sample, around 64% were seen once. The genes are TRBV25-1 and TRBJ2-1, with TRBD1 identical over 8 bases. The TCR was taken from a man aged 30-40 years in good health and CMV-seropositive. The sample taken for sequencing was PBMCs. The CDR3: CASRQGVNEQFF. CDR3 DNA sequence: TGTGCCAGCAGACAGGGGGTCAATGAGCAGTTCTTC.